This TCR beta chain originates from a study of T-cell memory formation after mild COVID-19. The study, taken as a whole, reports: Second-wave clones reaching peak frequency on day 37 lacked confirmed SARS-CoV-2 specificity. CD4+ contracting clones were found mainly in CM and EM, and CD8+ ones in EMRA.

V lost 5 bases, J lost 4 bases, and 5 bases stayed unmatched. CDR3 size: 14 residues. Germline loops: CDR1 MNHEY, CDR2 SVGAGI. This clonotype has more than one count but fewer than ten. The antigen is unknown. A single record per CDR3 protein comes from TCRdb applying MiXCR to the 5' RACE reads. This table holds more than 250,000 distinct CDR3 sequences, 15% to 20% found once. Sequenced input: PBMCs or a T cell subset sorted from them (not recorded which). The clonotype was recovered from a young man who had mild COVID-19 (a few samples of this study predate the infection). Cell type and time point are not known. V is TRBV6-5 and J is TRBJ2-1, with TRBD2 identical over 7 bases. CDR3 sequence: CASSRTRRYNEQFF. CDR3 nucleotides: TGTGCCAGCAGTCGGACTAGAAGATACAATGAGCAGTTCTTC.